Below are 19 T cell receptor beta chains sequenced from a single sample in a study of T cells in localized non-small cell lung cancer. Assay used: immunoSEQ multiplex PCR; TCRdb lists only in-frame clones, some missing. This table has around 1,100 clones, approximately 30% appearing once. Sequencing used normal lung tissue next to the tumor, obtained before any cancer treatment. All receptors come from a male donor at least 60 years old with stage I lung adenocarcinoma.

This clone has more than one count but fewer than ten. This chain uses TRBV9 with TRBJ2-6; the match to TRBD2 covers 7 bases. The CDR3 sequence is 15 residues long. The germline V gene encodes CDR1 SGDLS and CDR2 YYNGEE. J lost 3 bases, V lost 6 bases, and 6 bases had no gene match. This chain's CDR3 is CASTQGGVGANVLTF. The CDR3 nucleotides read TGTGCCAGCACTCAGGGAGGGGTTGGGGCCAACGTCCTGACTTTC.

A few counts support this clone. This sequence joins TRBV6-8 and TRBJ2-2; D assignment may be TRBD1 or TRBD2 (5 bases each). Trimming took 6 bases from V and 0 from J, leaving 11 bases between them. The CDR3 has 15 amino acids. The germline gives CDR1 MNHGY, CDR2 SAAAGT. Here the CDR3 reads CASSPGRPNTGELFF. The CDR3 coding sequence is TGTGCCAGCAGCCCGGGACGGCCGAACACCGGGGAGCTGTTTTTT.

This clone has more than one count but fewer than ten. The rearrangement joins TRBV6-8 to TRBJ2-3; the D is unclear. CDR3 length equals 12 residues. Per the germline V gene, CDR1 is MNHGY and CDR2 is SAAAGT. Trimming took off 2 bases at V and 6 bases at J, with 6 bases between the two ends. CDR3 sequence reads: CASSYIVDTQYF. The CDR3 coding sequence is TGTGCCAGCAGTTACATCGTGGATACGCAGTATTTT.

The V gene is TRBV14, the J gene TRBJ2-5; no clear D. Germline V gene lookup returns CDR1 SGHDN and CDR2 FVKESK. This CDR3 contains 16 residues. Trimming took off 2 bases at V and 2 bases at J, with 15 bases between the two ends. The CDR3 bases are TGTGCCAGCAGCCAACAAAGGGCCTATCTACAAGAGACCCAGTACTTC. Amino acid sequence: CASSQQRAYLQETQYF.

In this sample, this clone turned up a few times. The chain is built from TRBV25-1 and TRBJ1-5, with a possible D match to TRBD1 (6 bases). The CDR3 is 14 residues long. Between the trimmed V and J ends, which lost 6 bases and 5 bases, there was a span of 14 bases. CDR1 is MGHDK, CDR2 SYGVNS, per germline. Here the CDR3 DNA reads TGTGCCAGCAGGATGGGGGGCCTGGATCAGCCCCAGCATTTT. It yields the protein CASRMGGLDQPQHF.

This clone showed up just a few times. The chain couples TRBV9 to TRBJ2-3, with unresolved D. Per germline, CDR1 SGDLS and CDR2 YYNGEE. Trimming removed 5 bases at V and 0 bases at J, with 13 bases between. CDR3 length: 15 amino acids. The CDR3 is CASSDLQASTDTQYF. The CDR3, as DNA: TGTGCCAGCAGTGATCTCCAAGCGAGCACAGATACGCAGTATTTT.

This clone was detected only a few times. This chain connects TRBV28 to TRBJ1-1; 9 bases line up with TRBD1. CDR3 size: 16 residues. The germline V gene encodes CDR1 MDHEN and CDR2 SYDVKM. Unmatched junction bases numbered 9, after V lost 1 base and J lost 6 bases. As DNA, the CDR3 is TGTGCCAGCAGTTTATTTGCGGGACAGGGCAATCCTGAAGCTTTCTTT. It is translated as CASSLFAGQGNPEAFF.

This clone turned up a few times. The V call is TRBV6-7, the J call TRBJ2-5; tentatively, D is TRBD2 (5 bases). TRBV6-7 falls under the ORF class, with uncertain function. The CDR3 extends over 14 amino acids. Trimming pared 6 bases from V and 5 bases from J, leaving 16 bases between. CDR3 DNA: TGTGCCAGCAGCCCCTTCGGGGTTAGGGAGACCCAGTACTTC. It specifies CASSPFGVRETQYF.

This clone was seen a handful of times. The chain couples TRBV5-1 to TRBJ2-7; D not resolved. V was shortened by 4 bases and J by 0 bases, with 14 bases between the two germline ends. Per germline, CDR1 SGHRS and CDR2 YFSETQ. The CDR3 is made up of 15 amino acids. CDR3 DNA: TGCGCCAGCAGCGCTGGAATAACTTCCTCCTACGAGCAGTACTTC. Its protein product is CASSAGITSSYEQYF.

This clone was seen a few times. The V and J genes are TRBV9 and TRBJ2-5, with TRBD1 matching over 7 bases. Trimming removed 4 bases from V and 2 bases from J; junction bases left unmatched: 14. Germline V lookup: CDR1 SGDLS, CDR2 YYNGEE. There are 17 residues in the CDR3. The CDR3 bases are TGTGCCAGCAGCCCTTACCCGGCGACAGGGTTTCAAGAGACCCAGTACTTC. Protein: CASSPYPATGFQETQYF.

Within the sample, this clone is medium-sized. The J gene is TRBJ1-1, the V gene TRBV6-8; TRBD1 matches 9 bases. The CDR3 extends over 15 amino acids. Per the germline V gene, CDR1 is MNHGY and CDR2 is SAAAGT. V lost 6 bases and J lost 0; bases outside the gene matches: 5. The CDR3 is CASRKGQGVNTEAFF. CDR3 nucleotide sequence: TGTGCCAGCAGAAAGGGACAGGGCGTGAACACTGAAGCTTTCTTT.

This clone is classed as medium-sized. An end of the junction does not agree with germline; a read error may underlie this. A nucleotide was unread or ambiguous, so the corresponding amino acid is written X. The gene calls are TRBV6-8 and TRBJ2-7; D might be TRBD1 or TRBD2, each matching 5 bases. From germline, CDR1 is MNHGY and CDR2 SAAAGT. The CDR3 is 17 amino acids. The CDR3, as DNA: TGTGCCATCAGTGCCTCTTTTARCCGGGGCCTTCTCTACGAGCAGTACTTC. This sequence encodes CAISASFXRGLLYEQYF.

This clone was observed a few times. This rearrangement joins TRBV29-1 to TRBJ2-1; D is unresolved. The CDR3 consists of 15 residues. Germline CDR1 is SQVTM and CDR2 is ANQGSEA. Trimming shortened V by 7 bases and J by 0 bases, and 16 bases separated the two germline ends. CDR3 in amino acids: CSAKGPASSYNEQFF. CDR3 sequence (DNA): TGCAGCGCAAAGGGTCCGGCCAGCTCCTACAATGAGCAGTTCTTC.

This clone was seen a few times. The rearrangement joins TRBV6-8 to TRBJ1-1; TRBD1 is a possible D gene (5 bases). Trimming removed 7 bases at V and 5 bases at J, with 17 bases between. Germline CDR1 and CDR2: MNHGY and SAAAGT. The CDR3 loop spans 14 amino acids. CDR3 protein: CASKIGHPGTEAFF. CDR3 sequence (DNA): TGTGCCAGCAAGATTGGACACCCGGGGACTGAAGCTTTCTTT.

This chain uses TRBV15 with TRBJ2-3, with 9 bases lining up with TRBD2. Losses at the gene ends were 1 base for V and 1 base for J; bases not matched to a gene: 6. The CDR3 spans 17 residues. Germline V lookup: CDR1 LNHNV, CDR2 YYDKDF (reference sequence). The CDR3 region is CATSRGASGVRTDTQYF. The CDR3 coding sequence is TGTGCCACCAGCAGAGGGGCTAGCGGGGTTCGCACAGATACGCAGTATTTT.

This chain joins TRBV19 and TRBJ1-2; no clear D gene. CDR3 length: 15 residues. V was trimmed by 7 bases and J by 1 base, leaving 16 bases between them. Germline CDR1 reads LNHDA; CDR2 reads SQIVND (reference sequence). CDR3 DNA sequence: TGTGCCAGTAAATCCCCTGGCAGAGATAACTATGGCTACACCTTC. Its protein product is CASKSPGRDNYGYTF.

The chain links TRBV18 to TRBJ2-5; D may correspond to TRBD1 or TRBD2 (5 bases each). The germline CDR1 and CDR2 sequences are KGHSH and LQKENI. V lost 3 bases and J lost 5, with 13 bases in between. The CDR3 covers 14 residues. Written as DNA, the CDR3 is TGTGCCAGCTCACCGGCAGGGAGCTATGAGACCCAGTACTTC. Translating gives CASSPAGSYETQYF.

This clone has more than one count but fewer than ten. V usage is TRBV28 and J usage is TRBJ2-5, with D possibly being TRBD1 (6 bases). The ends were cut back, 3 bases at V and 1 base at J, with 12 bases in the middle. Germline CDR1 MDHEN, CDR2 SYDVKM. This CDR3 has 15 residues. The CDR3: CASSFMDRTQETQYF. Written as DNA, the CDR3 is TGTGCCAGCAGTTTTATGGACAGAACCCAAGAGACCCAGTACTTC.

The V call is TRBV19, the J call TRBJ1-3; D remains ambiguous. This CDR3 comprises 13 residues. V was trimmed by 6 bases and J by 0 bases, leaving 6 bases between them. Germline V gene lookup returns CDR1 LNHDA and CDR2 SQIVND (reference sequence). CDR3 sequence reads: CASRTGSGNTIYF. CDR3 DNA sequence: TGTGCCAGTAGGACTGGCTCTGGAAACACCATATATTTT.